The 6 T cell receptor beta chains presented below share a single source sample, sequenced in a study of neoadjuvant anti-PD-1 for oral cavity cancer. TCRdb keeps only in-frame clones here, not all; method: immunoSEQ multiplex PCR. The sample has 65,000 to 70,000 clones, around 85% seen once. The time point is: after neoadjuvant nivolumab, at surgical resection. Sequencing used PBMCs, obtained after nivolumab (anti-PD-1) treatment. These receptors all come from a person aged 40 to 85 with oral cavity squamous cell carcinoma.

This chain uses TRBV7-8 with TRBJ2-7, with 14 bases lining up with TRBD2. The CDR3 extends over 16 amino acids. V trimming: 5 bases; J trimming: 4 bases; junction bases outside the gene matches: 7. Germline loops: CDR1 SGHVS, CDR2 FQNEAQ. The CDR3 loop reads CASSTTGTSGSYEQYF. The CDR3 DNA follows: TGTGCCAGCAGCACAACCGGGACTAGCGGGAGTTACGAGCAGTACTTC.

This chain uses TRBV28 with TRBJ1-5; D might be TRBD1 (6 bases). V was pared by 3 bases and J by 0 bases, with 9 bases between. The CDR3 is made up of 15 amino acids. CDR1 is MDHEN, CDR2 SYDVKM, per germline. The CDR3 DNA is TGTGCCAGCAGTTTCCCGGGGGCTAGCAATCAGCCCCAGCATTTT. Translation: CASSFPGASNQPQHF.

The chain employs TRBV7-9 and TRBJ1-6; TRBD1 might be the D (5 bases). Trimming removed 4 bases from V and 6 bases from J, with 13 bases in between. The CDR3 totals 15 residues. CDR1 and CDR2 from the germline V gene are SEHNR and FQNEAQ (reference sequence). The CDR3 nucleotides are TGTGCCAGCAGCTCCATCGGGACCCTTAATTCACCCCTCCACTTT. Protein sequence: CASSSIGTLNSPLHF.

The J gene is TRBJ2-2, the V gene TRBV7-3, with D perhaps matching TRBD1 (5 bases). Germline CDR1 reads SGHTA; CDR2 reads FQGTGA. The germline V and J ends were trimmed by 1 base and 11 bases, with 11 bases remaining between them. The CDR3 covers 13 residues. The CDR3 DNA reads as TGTGCCAGCAGCTTAAACAGGAAGGAAGAGCTGTTTTTT. It translates to CASSLNRKEELFF. The variable domain in full, completed from reference TRBV7-3 and TRBJ2-2, reads GAGVSQTPSNKVTEKGKYVELRCDPISGHTALYWYRQSLGQGPEFLIYFQGTGAADDSGLPNDRFFAVRPEGSVSTLKIQRTERGDSAVYLCASSLNRKEELFFGEGSRLTVL.

The chain couples TRBV6-1 to TRBJ1-2; TRBD1 is a possible D gene (5 bases). The CDR3 is made up of 13 amino acids. The V end lost 1 base, the J end lost 7 bases, and 10 bases lay between the germline ends. Per the germline V gene, CDR1 is MNHNS and CDR2 is SASEGT. CDR3 region: CASSEGTGLGYTF. Written as DNA, the CDR3 is TGTGCCAGCAGTGAAGGTACGGGGCTTGGCTACACCTTC.

The chain links TRBV28 to TRBJ1-1; TRBD1 agrees at 7 bases. The CDR3 length is 14 residues. V was pared by 3 bases and J by 4 bases, with 5 bases of the junction left unmatched. Germline loops: CDR1 MDHEN, CDR2 SYDVKM. CDR3 residues: CASSLTGRSTEAFF. The CDR3 nucleotides are TGTGCCAGCAGTTTGACAGGGCGGAGCACTGAAGCTTTCTTT. Based on the CDR3 plus reference TRBV28 and TRBJ1-1, the full variable domain is DVKVTQSSRYLVKRTGEKVFLECVQDMDHENMFWYRQDPGLGLRLIYFSYDVKMKEKGDIPEGYSVSREKKERFSLILESASTNQTSMYLCASSLTGRSTEAFFGQGTRLTVV.